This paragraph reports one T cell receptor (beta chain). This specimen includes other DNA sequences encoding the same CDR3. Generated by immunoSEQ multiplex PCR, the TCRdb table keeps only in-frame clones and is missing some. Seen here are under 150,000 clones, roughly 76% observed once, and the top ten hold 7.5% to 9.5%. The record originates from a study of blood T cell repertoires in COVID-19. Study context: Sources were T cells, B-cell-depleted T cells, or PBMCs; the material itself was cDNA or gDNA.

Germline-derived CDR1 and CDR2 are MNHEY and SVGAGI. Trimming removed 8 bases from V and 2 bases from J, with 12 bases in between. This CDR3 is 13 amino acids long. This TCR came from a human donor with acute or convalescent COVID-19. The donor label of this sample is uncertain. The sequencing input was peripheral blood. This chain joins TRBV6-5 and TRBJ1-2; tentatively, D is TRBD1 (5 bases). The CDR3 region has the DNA TGTGCCAGCTCTCCAGGGTCCAACTATGGCTACACCTTC. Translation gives CASSPGSNYGYTF.